The 2 T cell receptor beta chains in this list originate from one sample, sequenced in a study of T cell responses to AZD1222 COVID-19 vaccine. This table comes from immunoSEQ multiplex PCR, and its TCRdb copy is limited to in-frame clones, with some not included. The table has about 120,000 clones, about 90% seen once. The sample here was peripheral blood, taken on day 0 of MenACWY control vaccination. These receptors were collected from an adult in good health.

J is TRBJ1-1 and V is TRBV6-5; tentatively, D is TRBD1 (5 bases). CDR1 and CDR2 from the germline V gene are MNHEY and SVGAGI. The CDR3 has 16 residues. V was trimmed by 0 bases and J by 0 bases, leaving 11 bases between them. In DNA, the CDR3 is TGTGCCAGCAGTTACTCCCAGGGTCGACTGAACACTGAAGCTTTCTTT. Protein: CASSYSQGRLNTEAFF.

The V call is TRBV19, the J call TRBJ2-7, with 8 bases lining up with TRBD2. CDR3 length: 14 residues. Germline lookup yields CDR1 LNHDA and CDR2 SQIVND (reference sequence). V gave up 6 bases and J gave up 4 bases; unmatched junction bases: 8. For the CDR3, the DNA is TGTGCCAGTAGCCCCACGGGGGGGCGTTACGAGCAGTACGTC. Its protein is CASSPTGGRYEQYV.